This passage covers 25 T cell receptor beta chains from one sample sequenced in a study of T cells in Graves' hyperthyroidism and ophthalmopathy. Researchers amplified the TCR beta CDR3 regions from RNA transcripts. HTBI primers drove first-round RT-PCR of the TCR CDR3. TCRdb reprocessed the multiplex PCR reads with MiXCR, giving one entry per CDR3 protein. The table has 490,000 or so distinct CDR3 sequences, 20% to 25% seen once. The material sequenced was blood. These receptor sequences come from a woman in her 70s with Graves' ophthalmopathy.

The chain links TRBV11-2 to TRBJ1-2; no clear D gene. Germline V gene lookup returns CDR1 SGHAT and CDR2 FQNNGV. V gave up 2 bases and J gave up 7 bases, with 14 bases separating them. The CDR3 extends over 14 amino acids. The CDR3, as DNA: TGTGCCAGCAGCTTATTCAAGGGATCAAGTGGCTACACCTTC. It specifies CASSLFKGSSGYTF.

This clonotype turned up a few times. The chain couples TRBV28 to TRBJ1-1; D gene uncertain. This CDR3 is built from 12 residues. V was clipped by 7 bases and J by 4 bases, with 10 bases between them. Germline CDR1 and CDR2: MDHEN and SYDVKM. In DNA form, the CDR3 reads TGTGCCAGCAACGAGAGGCTCACTGAAGCTTTCTTT. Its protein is CASNERLTEAFF.

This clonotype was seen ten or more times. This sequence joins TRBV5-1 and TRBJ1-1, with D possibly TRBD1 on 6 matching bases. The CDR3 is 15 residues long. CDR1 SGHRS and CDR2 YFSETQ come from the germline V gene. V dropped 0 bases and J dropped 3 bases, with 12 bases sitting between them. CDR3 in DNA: TGCGCCAGCAGCTTGGGGGGGGGCCATGACACTGAAGCTTTCTTT. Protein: CASSLGGGHDTEAFF.

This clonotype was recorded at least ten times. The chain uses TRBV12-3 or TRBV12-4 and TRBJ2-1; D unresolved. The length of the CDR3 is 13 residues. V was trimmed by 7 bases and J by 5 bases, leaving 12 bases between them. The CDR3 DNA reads TGTGCCAGCACTCCGGACGCCCACAATGAGCAGTTCTTC. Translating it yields CASTPDAHNEQFF.

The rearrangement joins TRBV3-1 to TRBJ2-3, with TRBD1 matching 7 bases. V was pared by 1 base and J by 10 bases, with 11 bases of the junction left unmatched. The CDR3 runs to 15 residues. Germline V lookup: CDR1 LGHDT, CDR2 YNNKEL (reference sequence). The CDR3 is CASSQAQDRRSSQYF. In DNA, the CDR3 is TGTGCCAGCAGCCAAGCACAGGACAGGCGGTCTTCGCAGTATTTT.

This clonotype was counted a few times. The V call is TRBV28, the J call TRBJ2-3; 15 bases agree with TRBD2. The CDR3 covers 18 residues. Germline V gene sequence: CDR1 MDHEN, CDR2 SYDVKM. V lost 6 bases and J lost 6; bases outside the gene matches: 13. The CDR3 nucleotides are TGTGCCAGCAGCCGGGGGCAGGGACTAGCGGGAGGTCTGGATACGCAGTATTTT. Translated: CASSRGQGLAGGLDTQYF. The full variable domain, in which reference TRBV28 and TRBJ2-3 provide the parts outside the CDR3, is DVKVTQSSRYLVKRTGEKVFLECVQDMDHENMFWYRQDPGLGLRLIYFSYDVKMKEKGDIPEGYSVSREKKERFSLILESASTNQTSMYLCASSRGQGLAGGLDTQYFGPGTRLTVL.

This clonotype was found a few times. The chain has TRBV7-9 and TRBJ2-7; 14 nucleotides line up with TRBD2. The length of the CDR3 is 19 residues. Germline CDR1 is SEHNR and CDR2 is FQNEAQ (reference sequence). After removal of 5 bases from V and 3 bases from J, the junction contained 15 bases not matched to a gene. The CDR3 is CASSPYRTSGRQRDYEQYF. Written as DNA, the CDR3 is TGTGCCAGCAGCCCCTATCGGACTAGCGGGAGGCAAAGGGACTACGAGCAGTACTTC.

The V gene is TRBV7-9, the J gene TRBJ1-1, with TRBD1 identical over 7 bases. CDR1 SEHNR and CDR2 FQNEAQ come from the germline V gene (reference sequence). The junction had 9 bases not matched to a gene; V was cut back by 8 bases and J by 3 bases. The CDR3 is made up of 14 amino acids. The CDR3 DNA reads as TGTGCCAGCCGTACCGACAGGGCGGACACTGAAGCTTTCTTT. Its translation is CASRTDRADTEAFF.

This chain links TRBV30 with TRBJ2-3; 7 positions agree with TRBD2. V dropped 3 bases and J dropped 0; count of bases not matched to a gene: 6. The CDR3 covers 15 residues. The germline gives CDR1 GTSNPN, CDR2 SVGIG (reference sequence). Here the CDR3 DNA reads TGTGCCTGGAGCAAGCGGGGACCGAGCACAGATACGCAGTATTTT. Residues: CAWSKRGPSTDTQYF.

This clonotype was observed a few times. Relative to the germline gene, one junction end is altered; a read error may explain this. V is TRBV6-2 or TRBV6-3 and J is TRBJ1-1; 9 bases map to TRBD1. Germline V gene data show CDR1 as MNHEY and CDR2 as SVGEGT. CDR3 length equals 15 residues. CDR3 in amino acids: CANSYHDRGDTEAFF. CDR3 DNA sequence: TGTGCCAACAGTTACCACGACAGGGGGGACACTGAAGCTTTCTTT.

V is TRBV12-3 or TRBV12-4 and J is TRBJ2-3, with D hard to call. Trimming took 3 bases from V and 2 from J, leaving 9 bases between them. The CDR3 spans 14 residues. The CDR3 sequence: CASSFGLVTDTQYF. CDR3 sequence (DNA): TGTGCCAGCAGTTTCGGGCTAGTCACAGATACGCAGTATTTT.

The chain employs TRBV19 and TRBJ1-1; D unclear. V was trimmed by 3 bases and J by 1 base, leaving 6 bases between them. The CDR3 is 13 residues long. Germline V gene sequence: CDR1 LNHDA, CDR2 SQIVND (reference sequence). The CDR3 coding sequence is TGTGCCAGTAGTATTCAGCGGAACACTGAAGCTTTCTTT. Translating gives CASSIQRNTEAFF.

The CDR3 sequence: CASSDPTAPQETQYF. The DNA of the CDR3 is TGCGCCAGCAGTGACCCGACAGCCCCCCAAGAGACCCAGTACTTC. This sequence joins TRBV10-1 and TRBJ2-5; TRBD1 is a possible D gene (5 bases). In germline, CDR1 is WNHNN, CDR2 SYGVQD (reference sequence). This CDR3 contains 15 residues. The V end lost 3 bases, the J end lost 1 base, and 12 bases lay between the germline ends.

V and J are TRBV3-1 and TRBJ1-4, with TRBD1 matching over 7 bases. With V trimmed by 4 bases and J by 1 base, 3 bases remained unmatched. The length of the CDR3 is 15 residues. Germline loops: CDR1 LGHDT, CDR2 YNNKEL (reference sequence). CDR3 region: CASSLHRGTNEKLFF. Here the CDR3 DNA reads TGTGCCAGCAGCCTGCACAGGGGAACTAATGAAAAACTGTTTTTT.

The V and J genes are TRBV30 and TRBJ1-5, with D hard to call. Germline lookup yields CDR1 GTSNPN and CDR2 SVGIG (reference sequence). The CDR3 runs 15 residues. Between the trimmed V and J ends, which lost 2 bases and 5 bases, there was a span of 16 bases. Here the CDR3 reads CAWSSSGGLHQPQHF. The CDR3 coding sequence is TGTGCCTGGAGTAGTAGCGGCGGTTTACATCAGCCCCAGCATTTT.

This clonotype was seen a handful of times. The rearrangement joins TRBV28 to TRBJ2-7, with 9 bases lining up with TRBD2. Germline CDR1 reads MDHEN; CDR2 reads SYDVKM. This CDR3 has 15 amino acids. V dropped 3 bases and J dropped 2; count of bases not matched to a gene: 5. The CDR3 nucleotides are TGTGCCAGCAGTTTGCTAGCGGGACTTACCTACGAGCAGTACTTC. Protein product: CASSLLAGLTYEQYF.

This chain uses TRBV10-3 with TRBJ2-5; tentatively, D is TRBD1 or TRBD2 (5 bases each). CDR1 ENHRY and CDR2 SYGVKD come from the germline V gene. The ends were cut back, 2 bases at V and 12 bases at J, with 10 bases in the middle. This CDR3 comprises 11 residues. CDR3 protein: CAISEGTCEYF. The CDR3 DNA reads TGTGCCATCAGTGAGGGGACCTGCGAGTACTTC.

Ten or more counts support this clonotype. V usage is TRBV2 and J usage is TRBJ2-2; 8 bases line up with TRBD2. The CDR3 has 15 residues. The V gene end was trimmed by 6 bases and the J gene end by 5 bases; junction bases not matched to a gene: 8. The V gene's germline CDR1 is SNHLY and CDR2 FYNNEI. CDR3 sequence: CASRAGSGRTGELFF. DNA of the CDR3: TGTGCCAGCAGGGCAGGGAGCGGGAGAACCGGGGAGCTGTTTTTT. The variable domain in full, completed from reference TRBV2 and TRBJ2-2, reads EPEVTQTPSHQVTQMGQEVILRCVPISNHLYFYWYRQILGQKVEFLVSFYNNEISEKSEIFDDQFSVERPDGSNFTLKIRSTKLEDSAMYFCASRAGSGRTGELFFGEGSRLTVL.

The chain's CDR3 is CASPQQGPPNTGELFF. CDR3 in DNA: TGTGCCAGCCCCCAACAGGGTCCCCCGAACACCGGGGAGCTGTTTTTT. The V and J genes are TRBV7-2 and TRBJ2-2, with a weak D call TRBD1 (6 bases). The CDR3 sequence is 16 residues long. Germline V gene data show CDR1 as SGHTA and CDR2 as FQGNSA. V dropped 8 bases and J dropped 0 bases, with 16 bases sitting between them.

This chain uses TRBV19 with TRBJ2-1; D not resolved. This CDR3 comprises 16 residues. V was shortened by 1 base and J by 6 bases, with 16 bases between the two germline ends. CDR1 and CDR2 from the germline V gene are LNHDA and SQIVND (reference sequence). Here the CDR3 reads CASSIVWITTINEQFF. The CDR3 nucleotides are TGTGCCAGTAGTATAGTGTGGATTACAACTATCAATGAGCAGTTCTTC.

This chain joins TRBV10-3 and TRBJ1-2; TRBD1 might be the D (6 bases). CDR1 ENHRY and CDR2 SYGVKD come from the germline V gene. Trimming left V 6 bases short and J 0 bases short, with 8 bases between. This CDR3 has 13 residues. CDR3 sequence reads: CAIRDSTNYGYTF. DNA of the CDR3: TGTGCCATCAGGGACAGTACTAACTATGGCTACACCTTC.

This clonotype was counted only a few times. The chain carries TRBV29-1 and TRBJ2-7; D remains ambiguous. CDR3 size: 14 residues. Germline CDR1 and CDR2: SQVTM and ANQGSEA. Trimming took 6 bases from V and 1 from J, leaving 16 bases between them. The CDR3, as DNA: TGCAGCGTGAGAATCTCTACCAGGTCCTACGAGCAGTACTTC. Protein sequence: CSVRISTRSYEQYF.

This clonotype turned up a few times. CDR3 coding DNA: TGTGCCAGCAGTTACTCGCCCCAGGGGGCGCTAGTCTATGGCTACACCTTC. Translating it yields CASSYSPQGALVYGYTF. This chain connects TRBV6-5 to TRBJ1-2; 8 bases line up with TRBD1. V shed 0 bases and J 4 bases; nucleotides not matched to a gene: 10. Germline-derived CDR1 and CDR2 are MNHEY and SVGAGI. The CDR3 extends over 17 amino acids.

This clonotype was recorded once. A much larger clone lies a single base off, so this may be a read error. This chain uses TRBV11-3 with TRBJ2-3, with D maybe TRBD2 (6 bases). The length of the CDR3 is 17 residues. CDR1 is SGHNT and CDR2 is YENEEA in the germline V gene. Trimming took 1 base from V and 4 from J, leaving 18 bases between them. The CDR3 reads CASSLGLVGDGPDTQYF. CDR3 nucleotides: TGTGCCAGCAGCTTAGGACTAGTGGGAGACGGTCCAGATACGCAGTATTTT.

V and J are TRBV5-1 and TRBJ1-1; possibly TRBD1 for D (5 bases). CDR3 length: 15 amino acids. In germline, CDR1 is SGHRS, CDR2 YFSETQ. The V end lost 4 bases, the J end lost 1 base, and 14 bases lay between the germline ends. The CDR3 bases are TGCGCCAGCAGCGGGGAGAGGGGCAGGAACACTGAAGCTTTCTTT. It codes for CASSGERGRNTEAFF. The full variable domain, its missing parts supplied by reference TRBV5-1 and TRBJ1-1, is KAGVTQTPRYLIKTRGQQVTLSCSPISGHRSVSWYQQTPGQGLQFLFEYFSETQRNKGNFPGRFSGRQFSNSRSEMNVSTLELGDSALYLCASSGERGRNTEAFFGQGTRLTVV.